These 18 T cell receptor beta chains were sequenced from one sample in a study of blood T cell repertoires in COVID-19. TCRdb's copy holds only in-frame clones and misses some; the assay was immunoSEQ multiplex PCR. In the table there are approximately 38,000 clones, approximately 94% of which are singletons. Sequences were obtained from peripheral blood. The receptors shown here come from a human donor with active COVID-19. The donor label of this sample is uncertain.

The CDR3 sequence: CASRGPNEKLFF. The CDR3 coding sequence is TGTGCCAGCAGGGGGCCTAATGAAAAACTGTTTTTT. V and J are TRBV12-3 or TRBV12-4 and TRBJ1-4; TRBD1 is a possible D gene (5 bases). Trimming stripped 6 bases from V and 3 bases from J, with 5 bases between. The CDR3 has 12 amino acids.

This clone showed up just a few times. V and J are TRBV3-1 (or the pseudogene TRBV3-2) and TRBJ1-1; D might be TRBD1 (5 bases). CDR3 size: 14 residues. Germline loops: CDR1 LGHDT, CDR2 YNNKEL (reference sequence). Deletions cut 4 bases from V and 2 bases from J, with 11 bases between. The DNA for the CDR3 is TGTGCCAGCAGCCGCACGACAGCCAACACTGAAGCTTTCTTT. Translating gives CASSRTTANTEAFF.

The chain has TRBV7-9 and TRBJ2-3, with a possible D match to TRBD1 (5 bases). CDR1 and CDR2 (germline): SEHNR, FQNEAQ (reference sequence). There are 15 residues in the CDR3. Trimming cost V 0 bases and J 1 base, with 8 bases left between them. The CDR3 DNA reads TGTGCCAGCAGCTTAGCTCTAGGGGGCACAGATACGCAGTATTTT. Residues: CASSLALGGTDTQYF. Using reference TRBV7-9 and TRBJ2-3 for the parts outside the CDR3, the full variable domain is DTGVSQNPRHKITKRGQNVTFRCDPISEHNRLYWYRQTLGQGPEFLTYFQNEAQLEKSRLLSDRFSAERPKGSFSTLEIQRTEQGDSAMYLCASSLALGGTDTQYFGPGTRLTVL.

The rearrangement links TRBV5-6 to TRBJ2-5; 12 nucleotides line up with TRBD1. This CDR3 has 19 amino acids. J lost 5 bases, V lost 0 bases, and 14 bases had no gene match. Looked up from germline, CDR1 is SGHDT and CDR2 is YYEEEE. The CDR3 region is CASSLEGVGQGAVRETQYF. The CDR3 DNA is TGTGCCAGCAGCTTGGAGGGTGTGGGACAGGGGGCCGTAAGGGAGACCCAGTACTTC.

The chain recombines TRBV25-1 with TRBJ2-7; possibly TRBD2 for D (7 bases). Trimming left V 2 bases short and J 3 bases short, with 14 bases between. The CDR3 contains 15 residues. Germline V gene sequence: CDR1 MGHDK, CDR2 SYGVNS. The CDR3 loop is CASSELGEGVYEQYF. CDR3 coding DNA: TGTGCCAGCAGTGAACTGGGGGAGGGGGTCTACGAGCAGTACTTC.

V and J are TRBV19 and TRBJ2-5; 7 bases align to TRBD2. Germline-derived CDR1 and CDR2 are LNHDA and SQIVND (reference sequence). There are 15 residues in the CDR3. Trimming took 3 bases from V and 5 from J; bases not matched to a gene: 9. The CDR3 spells CASSMGGTMEETQYF. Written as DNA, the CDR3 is TGTGCCAGTAGTATGGGGGGGACTATGGAGGAGACCCAGTACTTC.

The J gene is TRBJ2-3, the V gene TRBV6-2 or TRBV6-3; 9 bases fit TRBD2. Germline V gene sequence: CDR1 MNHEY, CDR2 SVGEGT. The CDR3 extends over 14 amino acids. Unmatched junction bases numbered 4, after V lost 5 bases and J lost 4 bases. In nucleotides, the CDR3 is TGTGCCAGCAGTAGCGGGAGGAGCGCAGATACGCAGTATTTT. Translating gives CASSSGRSADTQYF.

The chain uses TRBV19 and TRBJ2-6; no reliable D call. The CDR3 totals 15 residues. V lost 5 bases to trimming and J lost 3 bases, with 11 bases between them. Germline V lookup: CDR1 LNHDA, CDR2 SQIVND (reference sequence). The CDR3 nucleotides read TGTGCCAGTAGTCCCGAGTCCTTTGGGGCCAACGTCCTGACTTTC. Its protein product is CASSPESFGANVLTF.

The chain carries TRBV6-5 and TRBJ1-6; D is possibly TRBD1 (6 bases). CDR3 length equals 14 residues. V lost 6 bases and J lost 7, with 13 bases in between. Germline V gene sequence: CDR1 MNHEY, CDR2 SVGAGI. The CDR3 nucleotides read TGTGCCAGCAGACCCGACAGGTTGAATTCACCCCTCCACTTT. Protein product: CASRPDRLNSPLHF.

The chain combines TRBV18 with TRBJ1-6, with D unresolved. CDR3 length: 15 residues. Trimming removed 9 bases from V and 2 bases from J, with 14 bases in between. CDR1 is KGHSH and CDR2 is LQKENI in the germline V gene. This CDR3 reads CASSNPGTYNSPLHF. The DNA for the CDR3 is TGTGCCAGTTCGAATCCGGGAACCTATAATTCACCCCTCCACTTT.

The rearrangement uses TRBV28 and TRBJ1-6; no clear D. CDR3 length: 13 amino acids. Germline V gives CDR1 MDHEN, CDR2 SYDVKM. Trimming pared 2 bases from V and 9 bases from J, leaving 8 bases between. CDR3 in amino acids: CASSLPLGSPLHF. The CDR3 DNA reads TGTGCCAGCAGTTTACCCCTAGGTTCACCCCTCCACTTT.

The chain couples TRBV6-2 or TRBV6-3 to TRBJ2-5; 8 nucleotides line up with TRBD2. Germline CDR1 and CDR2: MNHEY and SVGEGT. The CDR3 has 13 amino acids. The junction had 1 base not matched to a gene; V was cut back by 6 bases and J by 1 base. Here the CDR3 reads CASSGLAQETQYF. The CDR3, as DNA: TGTGCCAGCAGCGGACTAGCCCAAGAGACCCAGTACTTC.

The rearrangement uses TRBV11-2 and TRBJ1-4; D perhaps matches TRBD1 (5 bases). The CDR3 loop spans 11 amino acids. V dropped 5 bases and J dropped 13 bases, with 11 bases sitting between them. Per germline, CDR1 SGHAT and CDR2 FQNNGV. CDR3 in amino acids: CASSAQGGLFF. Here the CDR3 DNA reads TGTGCCAGCAGCGCCCAGGGTGGACTGTTTTTT.

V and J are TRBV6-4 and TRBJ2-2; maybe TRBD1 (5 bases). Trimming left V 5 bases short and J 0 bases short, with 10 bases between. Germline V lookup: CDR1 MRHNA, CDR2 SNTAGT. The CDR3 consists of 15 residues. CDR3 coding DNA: TGTGCCAGCAGTCCCAGGGTATCGAACACCGGGGAGCTGTTTTTT. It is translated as CASSPRVSNTGELFF.

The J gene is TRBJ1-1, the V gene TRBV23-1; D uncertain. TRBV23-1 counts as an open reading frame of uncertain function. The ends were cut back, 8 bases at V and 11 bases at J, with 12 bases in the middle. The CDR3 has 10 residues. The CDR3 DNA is TGCGCCAGCCGCCCCACGAGGGCTTTCTTT. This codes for CASRPTRAFF.

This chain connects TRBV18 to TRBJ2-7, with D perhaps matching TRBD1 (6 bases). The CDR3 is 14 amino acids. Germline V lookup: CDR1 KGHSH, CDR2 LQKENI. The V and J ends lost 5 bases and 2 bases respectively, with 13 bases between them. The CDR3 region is CASSYGQQTYEQYF. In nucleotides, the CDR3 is TGTGCCAGCTCATACGGACAGCAAACCTACGAGCAGTACTTC.

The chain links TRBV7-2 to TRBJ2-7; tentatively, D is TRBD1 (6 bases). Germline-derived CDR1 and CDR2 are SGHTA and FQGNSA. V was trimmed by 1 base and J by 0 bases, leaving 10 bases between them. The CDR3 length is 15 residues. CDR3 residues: CASSLETGRSYEQYF. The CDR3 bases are TGTGCCAGCAGCTTAGAAACAGGGCGCTCCTACGAGCAGTACTTC.

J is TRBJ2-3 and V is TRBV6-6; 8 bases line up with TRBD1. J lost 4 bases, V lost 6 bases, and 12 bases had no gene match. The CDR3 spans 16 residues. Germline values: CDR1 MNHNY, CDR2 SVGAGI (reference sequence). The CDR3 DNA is TGTGCCAGCAGACCCGCGGACAGGGTTGTTTCAGATACGCAGTATTTT. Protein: CASRPADRVVSDTQYF.